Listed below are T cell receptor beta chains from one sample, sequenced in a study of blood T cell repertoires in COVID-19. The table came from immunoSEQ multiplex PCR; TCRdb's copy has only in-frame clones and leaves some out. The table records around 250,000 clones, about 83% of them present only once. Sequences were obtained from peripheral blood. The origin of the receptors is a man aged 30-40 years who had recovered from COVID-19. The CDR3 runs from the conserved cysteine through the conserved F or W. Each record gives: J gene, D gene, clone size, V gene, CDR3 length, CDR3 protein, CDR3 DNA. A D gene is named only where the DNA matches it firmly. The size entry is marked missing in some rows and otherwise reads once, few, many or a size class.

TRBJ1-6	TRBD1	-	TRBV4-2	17	CASSPTQGQGYNSPLHF	TGTGCCAGCAGCCCCACGCAGGGACAGGGCTATAATTCACCCCTCCACTTT
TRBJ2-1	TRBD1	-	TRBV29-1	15	CSVDTGGTSYNEQFF	TGCAGCGTTGACACAGGGGGGACCTCCTACAATGAGCAGTTCTTC
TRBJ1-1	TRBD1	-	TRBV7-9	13	CASSSRGDTEAFF	TGTGCCAGCAGCTCCAGGGGGGACACTGAAGCTTTCTTT
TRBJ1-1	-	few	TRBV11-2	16	CASSLEFGRKNTEAFF	TGTGCCAGCAGCTTAGAGTTCGGTCGTAAGAACACTGAAGCTTTCTTT
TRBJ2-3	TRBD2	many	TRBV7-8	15	CASSPTGGATNTQYF	TGTGCCAGCAGCCCAACCGGGGGGGCTACAAATACGCAGTATTTT
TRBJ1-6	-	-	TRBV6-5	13	CASLAGVNSPLHF	TGTGCCTCACTGGCAGGGGTGAATTCACCCCTCCACTTT
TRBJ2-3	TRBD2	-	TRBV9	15	CASSVLPSGGNTQYF	TGTGCCAGCAGCGTATTGCCTAGCGGGGGGAATACGCAGTATTTT
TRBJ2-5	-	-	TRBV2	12	CASISLSSVQYF	TGTGCCAGCATTTCGTTGTCCAGCGTCCAGTACTTC
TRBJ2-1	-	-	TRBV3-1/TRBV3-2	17	CASSQERGTAQYNEQFF	TGTGCCAGCAGCCAAGAGAGGGGGACGGCCCAATACAATGAGCAGTTCTTC
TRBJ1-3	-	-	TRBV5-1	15	CASSPTTGYGNTIYF	TGCGCCAGCAGCCCGACGACAGGTTACGGAAACACCATATATTTT
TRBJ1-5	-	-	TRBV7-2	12	CASSLTGQPQHF	TGTGCCAGCAGTTTAACCGGGCAGCCCCAGCATTTT
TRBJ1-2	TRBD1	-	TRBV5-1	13	CASSSGTDNGYTF	TGCGCCAGCAGCTCAGGGACAGATAATGGCTACACCTTC
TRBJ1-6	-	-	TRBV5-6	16	CASSQLQGSYNSPLHF	TGTGCCAGCAGCCAACTACAGGGTTCTTATAATTCACCCCTCCACTTT
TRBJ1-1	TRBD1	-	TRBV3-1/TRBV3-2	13	CASSPGQGGVAFF	TGTGCCAGCAGCCCGGGGCAGGGGGGTGTTGCTTTCTTT
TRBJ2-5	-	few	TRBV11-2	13	CASTSGSGETQYF	TGTGCCAGCACCTCCGGGTCCGGGGAGACCCAGTACTTC
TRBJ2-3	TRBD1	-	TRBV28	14	CASSLGTATDTQYF	TGTGCCAGCAGTTTGGGGACAGCCACAGATACGCAGTATTTT
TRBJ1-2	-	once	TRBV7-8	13	CASSLVENYGYTF	TGTGCCAGCAGCTTAGTCGAGAACTATGGCTACACCTTC
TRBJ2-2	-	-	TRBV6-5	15	CASSYRGTNTGELFF	TGTGCCAGCAGTTATAGAGGGACGAACACCGGGGAGCTGTTTTTT
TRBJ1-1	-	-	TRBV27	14	CASSFGGLAAEAFF	TGTGCCAGCAGTTTCGGGGGGCTTGCGGCTGAAGCTTTCTTT
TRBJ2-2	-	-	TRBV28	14	CASNWGENTGELFF	TGTGCCAGCAACTGGGGGGAGAACACCGGGGAGCTGTTTTTT
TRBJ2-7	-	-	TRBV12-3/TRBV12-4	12	CASSSVAYEQYF	TGTGCCAGCAGTTCCGTAGCCTACGAGCAGTACTTC
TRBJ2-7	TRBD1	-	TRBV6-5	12	CASSPDRAKQYF	TGTGCCAGCAGCCCCGACAGGGCCAAGCAGTACTTC
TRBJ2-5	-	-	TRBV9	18	CASSVGGSLRGPQETQYF	TGTGCCAGCAGCGTAGGAGGCAGCCTCCGAGGTCCCCAAGAGACCCAGTACTTC
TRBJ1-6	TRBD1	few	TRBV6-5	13	CASRDSYNSPLHF	TGTGCCTCCCGGGACAGCTATAATTCACCCCTCCACTTT
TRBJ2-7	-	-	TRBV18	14	CASSPPVRGNEQYF	TGTGCCAGCTCACCACCAGTCAGGGGAAACGAGCAGTACTTC
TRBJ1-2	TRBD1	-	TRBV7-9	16	CASSSLRGTGDDGYTF	TGTGCCAGCAGCTCTCTCCGTGGGACAGGGGATGATGGCTACACCTTC
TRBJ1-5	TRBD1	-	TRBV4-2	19	CASSTSGTGERNSNQPQHF	TGTGCCAGCAGTACCTCCGGGACAGGGGAACGGAATAGCAATCAGCCCCAGCATTTT
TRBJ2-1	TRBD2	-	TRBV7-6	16	CASSPGTSGGMNEQFF	TGTGCCAGCAGCCCTGGGACTAGCGGGGGGATGAATGAGCAGTTCTTC
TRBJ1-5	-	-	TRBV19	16	CASSIDRGRFGQPQHF	TGTGCCAGTAGTATAGACCGCGGAAGGTTCGGTCAGCCCCAGCATTTT
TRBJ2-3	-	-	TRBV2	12	CASRWGTDTQYF	TGTGCCTCGCGGTGGGGCACAGATACGCAGTATTTT
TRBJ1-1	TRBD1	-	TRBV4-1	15	CASSPSGQINTEAFF	TGCGCCAGCAGCCCTTCGGGACAGATCAACACTGAAGCTTTCTTT
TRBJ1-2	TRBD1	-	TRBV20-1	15	CSASTGQSNMGGYTF	TGCAGTGCTAGTACGGGACAGAGCAATATGGGAGGCTACACCTTC
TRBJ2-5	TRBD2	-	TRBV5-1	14	CASRTSGDQETQYF	TGCGCCAGCCGGACTAGCGGGGACCAAGAGACCCAGTACTTC
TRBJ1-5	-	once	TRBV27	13	CASSLRENQPQHF	TGTGCCAGCAGTTTACGGGAGAATCAGCCCCAGCATTTT
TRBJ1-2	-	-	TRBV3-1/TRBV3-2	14	CASSPGGINYGYTF	TGTGCCAGCAGCCCGGGGGGAATAAACTATGGCTACACCTTC
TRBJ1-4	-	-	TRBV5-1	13	CASSSGVEEKLFF	TGCGCCAGCAGCTCAGGGGTTGAAGAAAAACTGTTTTTT
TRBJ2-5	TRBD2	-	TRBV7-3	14	CASSPAGGPQTQYF	TGTGCCAGCAGCCCAGCGGGGGGGCCGCAGACCCAGTACTTC
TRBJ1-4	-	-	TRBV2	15	CASSERGGADEKLFF	TGTGCCAGCAGTGAAAGGGGAGGAGCTGATGAAAAACTGTTTTTT
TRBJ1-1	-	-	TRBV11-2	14	CASSPYLRNTEAFF	TGTGCCAGCAGCCCTTACCTGAGGAACACTGAAGCTTTCTTT
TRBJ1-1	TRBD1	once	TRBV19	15	CASSMGTGPYTEAFF	TGTGCCAGTAGTATGGGGACAGGGCCGTACACTGAAGCTTTCTTT
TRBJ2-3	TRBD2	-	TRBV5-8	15	CASSYKRGGSDTQYF	TGTGCCAGCAGCTACAAGCGGGGGGGCTCAGATACGCAGTATTTT
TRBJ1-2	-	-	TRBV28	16	CASGGGTGRVFGGYTF	TGTGCCAGCGGGGGCGGAACAGGGAGGGTGTTTGGCGGCTACACCTTC
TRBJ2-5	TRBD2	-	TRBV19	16	CASSMRRGAFQETQYF	TGTGCCAGTAGTATGAGGCGGGGGGCATTCCAAGAGACCCAGTACTTC
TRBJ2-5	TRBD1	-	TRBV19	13	CASSTGQSETQYF	TGTGCCAGTAGTACGGGACAGTCCGAGACCCAGTACTTC
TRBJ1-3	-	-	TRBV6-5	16	CASSYSQGSSGNTIYF	TGTGCCAGCAGTTATTCTCAGGGGTCCTCTGGAAACACCATATATTTT
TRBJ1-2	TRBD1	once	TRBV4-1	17	CASSRGGPGQFFYGYTF	TGCGCCAGCAGCCGAGGGGGGCCGGGACAGTTTTTCTATGGCTACACCTTC
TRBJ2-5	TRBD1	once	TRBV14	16	CASRSLTGGVGETQYF	TGTGCCAGCAGATCCCTGACAGGGGGCGTTGGTGAGACCCAGTACTTC
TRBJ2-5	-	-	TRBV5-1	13	CASSDYRLETQYF	TGCGCCAGCAGCGATTACAGGTTGGAGACCCAGTACTTC
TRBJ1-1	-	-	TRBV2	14	CASSVAGLNTEAFF	TGTGCCAGCAGTGTGGCGGGGTTGAACACTGAAGCTTTCTTT
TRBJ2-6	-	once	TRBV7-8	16	CASSIDGVSGANVLTF	TGTGCCAGCAGCATCGACGGAGTCTCTGGGGCCAACGTCCTGACTTTC
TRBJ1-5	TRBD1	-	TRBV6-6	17	CASSPFRTGGFGQPQHF	TGTGCCAGCAGTCCATTTAGGACAGGGGGCTTCGGTCAGCCCCAGCATTTT
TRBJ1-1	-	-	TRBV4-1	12	CASRGVWTEAFF	TGCGCCAGCAGAGGGGTGTGGACTGAAGCTTTCTTT
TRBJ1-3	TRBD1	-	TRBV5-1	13	CASSGQDINTIYF	TGCGCCAGCAGTGGACAGGACATAAACACCATATATTTT